This record covers a single T cell receptor (beta chain). The target antigen is unknown. This sample was taken from a study of identifying expanded T cells in peripheral blood. Healthy donors had no documented immune events, such as infections, while sampled. The protocol was immunoSEQ multiplex PCR, while the TCRdb copy is restricted to in-frame clones and leaves out a portion. The sample holds about 100,000 clones, approximately 88% seen once. General study findings and limits: Approximately two-week clone count variance significantly increased as total template count grew.

Germline lookup yields CDR1 GTSNPN and CDR2 SVGIG (reference sequence). This CDR3 comprises 12 residues. V was clipped by 1 base and J by 0 bases, with 3 bases between them. The receptor's source is a person between 18 and 75 years old in good health. Specimen: blood. V and J are TRBV30 and TRBJ1-2; the D is unclear. CDR3 in amino acids: CAWSGANYGYTF. CDR3 nucleotide sequence: TGTGCCTGGAGTGGGGCTAACTATGGCTACACCTTC.